This TCR beta chain was sequenced in a study of blood T cell repertoires in COVID-19 (dated by TCRdb to 2020 to 2021). Background for the entire study: Samples covering the acute and convalescent phases of COVID-19 were provided by collaborators in the United States, Italy and Spain. The prospective study material was composed of cDNA or gDNA derived from T cells, B-cell-depleted T cells, or PBMCs. Subjects who had been exposed to COVID-19, were actively infected with it, or had recovered from it provided the deeply sampled blood TCRbeta repertoires that made up the dataset. The repertoires were made available in a free public database intended to serve as a resource for research on the immune response to SARS-CoV-2. Samples were obtained from the ongoing ImmuneRACE study (first 160 participants) and from over a thousand subjects provided by 6 global collaborators. Sample metadata almost always included a de-identified subject ID, COVID-19 status, age in years and sex. Where HLA class I and class II types were available, the types were taken from metadata supplied by the sample provider, not from assay-based typing.

Results the study describes overall, beyond this receptor: Clinical and demographic metadata were provided uncurated, with the amount varying by source and participant.

The immunoSEQ Assay, a bias-controlled multiplex PCR, was used to amplify TCRbeta CDR3 regions from genomic DNA. As for the authors' bioinformatics: Within the assay, amplification of reference gene primers was used to estimate how many nucleated cells each sample contained. To quantify the absolute abundance of each unique TCRbeta CDR3 rearrangement, sequence reads were collapsed and filtered. For each sample, productive Simpson clonality was calculated as the square root of Simpson's diversity index across productive rearrangements. As stored in TCRdb, this immuneACCESS dataset retains in-frame rearrangements with V and J assigned. A fraction of the clones does not appear; measured against another copy, unresolved V genes explain less than half of the discrepancy, and the remainder lacks a known reason. V and J calls and clone size follow that table, whereas D and trimming were derived from the DNA. For this sample there are under 350,000 clones; around 86% appear just once. The ten largest clones take up 10% to 15% of the sample.

Each collaborating institution followed its own protocols to collect whole blood in K2EDTA tubes. For TCRbeta analysis, collaborator samples were shipped as frozen whole blood, as isolated PBMCs, or as DNA extracted from either sample type. CDR1 and CDR2, looked up from the germline V gene, are KGHSH and LQKENI. Including cysteine and phenylalanine, the CDR3 has 14 amino acids. Only the CDR3 part of the read is kept: 42 bases, read in frame from the first base. Trimming takes 2 bases from V and 6 bases from J, and the germline ends sit 10 bases apart. A note on this clone: Its antigen is unknown. Base-call qualities are not available, and no considerably larger clone is one nucleotide away.

The chain employs TRBV18 and TRBJ2-2; tentative D gene TRBD1, with 6 bases matching. Sequencing used peripheral blood. This receptor was obtained from a human donor in a cohort sampled during active COVID-19. In nucleotides, the sequence is TGTGCCAGCTCACCATTACAGGGTTCCGGGGAGCTGTTTTTT. This yields the protein CASSPLQGSGELFF.